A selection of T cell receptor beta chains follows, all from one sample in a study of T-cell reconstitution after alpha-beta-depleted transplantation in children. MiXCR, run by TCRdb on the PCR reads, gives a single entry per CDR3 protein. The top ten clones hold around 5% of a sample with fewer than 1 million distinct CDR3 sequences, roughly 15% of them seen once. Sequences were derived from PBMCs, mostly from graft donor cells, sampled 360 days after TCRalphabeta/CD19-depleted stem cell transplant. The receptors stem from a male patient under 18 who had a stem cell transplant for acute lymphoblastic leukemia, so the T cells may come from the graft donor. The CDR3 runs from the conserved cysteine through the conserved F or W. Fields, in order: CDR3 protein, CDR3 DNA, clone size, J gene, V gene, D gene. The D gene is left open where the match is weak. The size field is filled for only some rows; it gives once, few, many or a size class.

cdr3_aa: CASSQPGLGVWETQYF
cdr3_nt: TGTGCCAGCAGCCAGCCGGGACTAGGAGTGTGGGAGACCCAGTACTTC
clone_size: .
j_call: TRBJ2-5
v_call: TRBV3-1
d_call: TRBD2

cdr3_aa: CASSLVVASGSHRPYEQYF
cdr3_nt: TGTGCCAGCAGCTTAGTTGTGGCTAGCGGGAGCCATAGGCCCTACGAGCAGTACTTC
clone_size: few
j_call: TRBJ2-7
v_call: TRBV11-1
d_call: TRBD2

cdr3_aa: CASGETSLEGYEQYF
cdr3_nt: TGTGCCAGCGGGGAGACTAGTCTGGAAGGATACGAGCAGTACTTC
clone_size: few
j_call: TRBJ2-7
v_call: TRBV6-1
d_call: .

cdr3_aa: CASSQGTFPYGYTF
cdr3_nt: TGCGCCAGCAGCCAAGGGACCTTCCCCTATGGCTACACCTTC
clone_size: few
j_call: TRBJ1-2
v_call: TRBV4-1
d_call: .

cdr3_aa: CASSSLAGGADTQYF
cdr3_nt: TGTGCCAGCAGCTCGCTAGCGGGAGGGGCAGATACGCAGTATTTT
clone_size: .
j_call: TRBJ2-3
v_call: TRBV7-3
d_call: TRBD2

cdr3_aa: CASSRPGQNTEAFF
cdr3_nt: TGTGCCAGCAGCCGGCCCGGACAGAACACTGAAGCTTTCTTT
clone_size: .
j_call: TRBJ1-1
v_call: TRBV4-2
d_call: .

cdr3_aa: CASSPVPRGYEQYF
cdr3_nt: TGCGCCAGCAGCCCTGTGCCGCGGGGATACGAGCAGTACTTC
clone_size: .
j_call: TRBJ2-7
v_call: TRBV4-1
d_call: .

cdr3_aa: CASTSYLGSYEQYF
cdr3_nt: TGTGCCAGCACAAGCTACCTAGGCTCCTACGAGCAGTACTTC
clone_size: .
j_call: TRBJ2-7
v_call: TRBV3-1
d_call: .

cdr3_aa: CASSQDSNSAGGPWHEQFF
cdr3_nt: TGTGCCAGCAGCCAAGATTCCAACAGCGCGGGAGGGCCTTGGCATGAGCAGTTCTTC
clone_size: few
j_call: TRBJ2-1
v_call: TRBV3-1
d_call: TRBD2

cdr3_aa: CSPTRWGTEGTQYF
cdr3_nt: TGCAGTCCCACACGTTGGGGGACTGAGGGTACGCAGTATTTT
clone_size: .
j_call: TRBJ2-3
v_call: TRBV20-1
d_call: .

cdr3_aa: CSVDDIAGPTDTQYF
cdr3_nt: TGCAGCGTTGATGATATAGCGGGCCCCACAGATACGCAGTATTTT
clone_size: many
j_call: TRBJ2-3
v_call: TRBV29-1
d_call: TRBD2

cdr3_aa: CASSKLAGDDEQYF
cdr3_nt: TGTGCCAGCAGCAAACTAGCGGGAGATGACGAGCAGTACTTC
clone_size: .
j_call: TRBJ2-7
v_call: TRBV28
d_call: TRBD2

cdr3_aa: CASTGAGGSVNEQFF
cdr3_nt: TGCGCCAGCACCGGAGCGGGAGGCTCCGTCAATGAGCAGTTCTTC
clone_size: .
j_call: TRBJ2-1
v_call: TRBV5-1
d_call: TRBD2

cdr3_aa: CAIATGEAGNTIYF
cdr3_nt: TGTGCCATCGCTACAGGGGAAGCTGGAAACACCATATATTTT
clone_size: .
j_call: TRBJ1-3
v_call: TRBV10-3
d_call: TRBD1

cdr3_aa: CASSLTQTASEKLFF
cdr3_nt: TGTGCCAGCAGTTTAACCCAGACCGCGAGTGAAAAACTGTTTTTT
clone_size: few
j_call: TRBJ1-4
v_call: TRBV12-3/TRBV12-4
d_call: .

cdr3_aa: CASSLYRDNQPQHF
cdr3_nt: TGTGCCAGCAGCTTATACAGGGATAATCAGCCCCAGCATTTT
clone_size: .
j_call: TRBJ1-5
v_call: TRBV7-2
d_call: .

cdr3_aa: CASSRRTDRDNEQFF
cdr3_nt: TGTGCCAGCAGCCGCCGAACGGACAGGGACAATGAGCAGTTCTTC
clone_size: .
j_call: TRBJ2-1
v_call: TRBV2
d_call: TRBD1

cdr3_aa: CSAREAARVDTQYF
cdr3_nt: TGCAGTGCTAGAGAAGCGGCCCGGGTGGATACGCAGTATTTT
clone_size: few
j_call: TRBJ2-3
v_call: TRBV20-1
d_call: .

cdr3_aa: CAIMGQGSYEQYF
cdr3_nt: TGTGCCATCATGGGGCAGGGGTCCTACGAGCAGTACTTC
clone_size: many
j_call: TRBJ2-7
v_call: TRBV10-3
d_call: .

cdr3_aa: CASSQYRELFF
cdr3_nt: TGTGCCAGCAGCCAATACCGGGAGCTGTTTTTT
clone_size: .
j_call: TRBJ2-2
v_call: TRBV3-1
d_call: .

cdr3_aa: CASSLGYGEIQETQYF
cdr3_nt: TGTGCCAGCAGCTTAGGATATGGGGAGATCCAAGAGACCCAGTACTTC
clone_size: .
j_call: TRBJ2-5
v_call: TRBV7-9
d_call: .

cdr3_aa: CSATLLEEQFF
cdr3_nt: TGCAGCGCTACCTTGCTAGAAGAGCAGTTCTTC
clone_size: many
j_call: TRBJ2-1
v_call: TRBV29-1
d_call: .

cdr3_aa: CASSQVGGQGRAYNEQFF
cdr3_nt: TGTGCCAGCAGCCAAGTAGGAGGTCAGGGGCGCGCCTACAATGAGCAGTTCTTC
clone_size: few
j_call: TRBJ2-1
v_call: TRBV3-1
d_call: .

cdr3_aa: CASSFNEKLFF
cdr3_nt: TGTGCCAGCAGTTTTAATGAAAAACTGTTTTTT
clone_size: many
j_call: TRBJ1-4
v_call: TRBV27
d_call: .

cdr3_aa: CAWSPGTGGYYGYTF
cdr3_nt: TGTGCCTGGAGTCCCGGGACAGGGGGCTACTATGGCTACACCTTC
clone_size: few
j_call: TRBJ1-2
v_call: TRBV30
d_call: TRBD1

cdr3_aa: CASSFLGTGEEKLFF
cdr3_nt: TGTGCCAGCAGCTTCCTCGGGACAGGGGAGGAAAAACTGTTTTTT
clone_size: few
j_call: TRBJ1-4
v_call: TRBV7-9
d_call: TRBD1

cdr3_aa: CASSLVPSVFYEQYF
cdr3_nt: TGCGCCAGCAGCTTGGTGCCTAGCGTTTTCTACGAGCAGTACTTC
clone_size: .
j_call: TRBJ2-7
v_call: TRBV5-1
d_call: .

cdr3_aa: CACRNSAKNIQYF
cdr3_nt: TGTGCCTGCAGAAACTCAGCCAAAAACATTCAGTACTTC
clone_size: .
j_call: TRBJ2-4
v_call: TRBV19
d_call: .

cdr3_aa: CASSQDYVYEQYF
cdr3_nt: TGTGCCAGCAGCCAAGATTACGTCTACGAGCAGTACTTC
clone_size: few
j_call: TRBJ2-7
v_call: TRBV3-1
d_call: .

cdr3_aa: CASSPLGANSYEQYF
cdr3_nt: TGCGCCAGCAGCCCCCTCGGGGCGAACTCCTACGAGCAGTACTTC
clone_size: .
j_call: TRBJ2-7
v_call: TRBV5-1
d_call: .

cdr3_aa: CASSRGVAGWTDTQYF
cdr3_nt: TGCGCCAGCAGCAGGGGAGTAGCGGGATGGACAGATACGCAGTATTTT
clone_size: .
j_call: TRBJ2-3
v_call: TRBV5-1
d_call: TRBD2

cdr3_aa: CASSGQGLKRNTEAFF
cdr3_nt: TGTGCCAGCAGTGGACAGGGTTTAAAGAGGAACACTGAAGCTTTCTTT
clone_size: .
j_call: TRBJ1-1
v_call: TRBV6-1
d_call: TRBD1

cdr3_aa: CASSLASQNTGELFF
cdr3_nt: TGTGCCAGCAGCTTAGCCTCTCAGAACACCGGGGAGCTGTTTTTT
clone_size: .
j_call: TRBJ2-2
v_call: TRBV7-7
d_call: .

cdr3_aa: CASSESGGGSEQFF
cdr3_nt: TGCGCCAGCAGTGAGTCGGGAGGGGGGAGTGAGCAGTTCTTC
clone_size: .
j_call: TRBJ2-1
v_call: TRBV10-1
d_call: .

cdr3_aa: CASSFQGDTEAFF
cdr3_nt: TGTGCCAGCAGTTTCCAGGGTGACACTGAAGCTTTCTTT
clone_size: many
j_call: TRBJ1-1
v_call: TRBV27
d_call: .

cdr3_aa: CASRNSGTNPYEQYF
cdr3_nt: TGTGCCAGCAGGAATAGCGGGACGAATCCCTACGAGCAGTACTTC
clone_size: .
j_call: TRBJ2-7
v_call: TRBV2
d_call: TRBD2

cdr3_aa: CASSSSIFASGRVNEQFF
cdr3_nt: TGTGCCAGCAGCTCATCTATATTCGCTAGCGGGAGGGTTAATGAGCAGTTCTTC
clone_size: .
j_call: TRBJ2-1
v_call: TRBV11-1
d_call: TRBD2

cdr3_aa: CSAPNPGTGNNEQFF
cdr3_nt: TGCAGTGCGCCGAATCCCGGGACAGGGAACAATGAGCAGTTCTTC
clone_size: few
j_call: TRBJ2-1
v_call: TRBV20-1
d_call: TRBD1

cdr3_aa: CATSRVGLAETSYEQYF
cdr3_nt: TGTGCCACCAGCAGAGTAGGACTAGCGGAGACTTCCTACGAGCAGTACTTC
clone_size: few
j_call: TRBJ2-7
v_call: TRBV15
d_call: TRBD2

cdr3_aa: CASSVAWGTSGSNEQFF
cdr3_nt: TGTGCCAGCAGCGTAGCCTGGGGGACTAGCGGGTCCAATGAGCAGTTCTTC
clone_size: few
j_call: TRBJ2-1
v_call: TRBV9
d_call: TRBD2

cdr3_aa: CATSGTARTEQFF
cdr3_nt: TGTGCCACCAGTGGTACAGCAAGGACTGAGCAGTTCTTC
clone_size: .
j_call: TRBJ2-1
v_call: TRBV24-1
d_call: .

cdr3_aa: CASNDRTGPYQETQYF
cdr3_nt: TGTGCCAGCAATGATCGAACAGGGCCGTACCAAGAGACCCAGTACTTC
clone_size: .
j_call: TRBJ2-5
v_call: TRBV28
d_call: .

cdr3_aa: CASSLGLAGVAKNIHYF
cdr3_nt: TGTGCCAGCAGCTTAGGACTAGCGGGAGTTGCCAAAAACATTCATTACTTC
clone_size: .
j_call: TRBJ2-4
v_call: TRBV7-8
d_call: TRBD2